This entry concerns a single T cell receptor (beta chain). Its antigen remains unknown. The CDR3 totals 17 residues. In germline, CDR1 is WSHSY, CDR2 SAAADI. These data belong to a study of monozygotic twins with inflammatory bowel disease. Study-level results: Sharing of clonotypes with others was lower in IBD patients than in healthy twins, and this was especially so with disease activity. Discrimination among different T cell subtypes was not achievable.

The total RNA came straight from whole blood, and T cells were not sorted beforehand. Addition of UMIs with a 6-nucleotide sample barcode was achieved by template switching. TCRdb reanalyzed the 5' RACE reads and collapses them to one entry per CDR3 protein, without DNA. There are about 350,000 distinct CDR3 sequences in the sample, with 2% to 2.5% held by the top ten. The clonotype was recovered from a human donor with ulcerative colitis or Crohn's disease, or a healthy co-twin of an affected twin (not recorded which). The rearrangement links TRBV10-2 to TRBJ2-7; TCRdb's D call, TRBD1, is unchecked because there is no DNA. The sequenced sample consisted of blood. CDR3 sequence: CASRAGTGIKNSYEQYF.